This TCR beta chain stems from a study of neurological immune-mediated disorders. Whole-study context: The roughly 35 multiple sclerosis patients comprised roughly 31 that were relapsing-remitting and 3 that were secondary progressive. General observations from the study: No expanded-clone CDR3 amino acid sequence recurred across subjects, suggesting private TCR-beta repertoires.

This clonotype was detected ten times or more. Antigen unknown. By 5'RACE with 10-nucleotide random UMIs, the cDNA was made. Over 200 million TCR-beta sequences from 15-18 subjects were obtained in each sequencing run. TCRdb independently ran MiXCR on the 5' RACE reads; one entry per CDR3 protein. Of 40,000 to 50,000 distinct CDR3 sequences in the sample, 2% to 3% are singletons; the top ten hold roughly 12%. Germline CDR1 is MNHEY and CDR2 is SMNVEV (reference sequence). The CDR3 contains 15 residues. Trimming stripped 2 bases from V and 4 bases from J, with 14 bases between. The sequencing sample was made of PBMCs. This TCR derives from a man aged 25-40 years with multiple sclerosis. The V gene is TRBV27, the J gene TRBJ2-5; D not certain. The chain's CDR3 is CASSLIFRWGETQYF. The CDR3, as DNA: TGTGCCAGCAGTTTAATATTCCGATGGGGAGAGACCCAGTACTTC.